This T cell receptor (beta chain) emerged from a study of blood T cell repertoires in COVID-19. Study in general: The United States, Italy and Spain provided the acute and convalescent COVID-19 samples.

This clone is a singleton in its sample. Participant ages covered about 18 to 100 years across 25 or so US areas. Two consecutive negative NP/OP PCR tests, clearance, or resolved symptoms defined Cohort 3 recovery. The protocol was immunoSEQ multiplex PCR, while the TCRdb copy is restricted to in-frame clones and leaves out a portion. The data hold around 250,000 clones, with 80% to 90% observed a single time. The specimen sequenced was PBMCs or T cells enriched from blood (not recorded which). This clonotype originated in a woman in her forties or fifties who had recovered from COVID-19.

This CDR3 reads CASSLGQAREGYGYTF. The CDR3 DNA follows: TGTGCCAGCAGTTTGGGACAGGCTCGAGAGGGCTATGGCTACACCTTC. The V gene is TRBV27, the J gene TRBJ1-2; 8 bases fit TRBD1. The CDR3 runs to 16 residues. V trimming: 3 bases; J trimming: 4 bases; junction bases outside the gene matches: 10. Germline V gene sequence: CDR1 MNHEY, CDR2 SMNVEV (reference sequence).